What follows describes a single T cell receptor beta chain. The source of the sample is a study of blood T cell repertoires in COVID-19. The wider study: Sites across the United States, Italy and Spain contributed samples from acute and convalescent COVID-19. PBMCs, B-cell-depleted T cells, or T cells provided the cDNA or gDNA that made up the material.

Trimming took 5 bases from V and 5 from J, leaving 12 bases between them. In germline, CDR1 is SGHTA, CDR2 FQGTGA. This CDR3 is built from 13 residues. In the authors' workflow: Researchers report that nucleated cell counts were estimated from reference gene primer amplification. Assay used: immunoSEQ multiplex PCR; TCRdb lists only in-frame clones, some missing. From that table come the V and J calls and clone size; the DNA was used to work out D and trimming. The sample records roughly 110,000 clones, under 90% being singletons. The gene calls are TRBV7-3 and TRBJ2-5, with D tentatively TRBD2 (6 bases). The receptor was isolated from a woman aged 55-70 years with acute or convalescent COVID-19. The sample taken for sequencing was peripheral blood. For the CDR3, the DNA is TGTGCCAGCAGCCGTAGCGGAACGGAGACCCAGTACTTC. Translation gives CASSRSGTETQYF.